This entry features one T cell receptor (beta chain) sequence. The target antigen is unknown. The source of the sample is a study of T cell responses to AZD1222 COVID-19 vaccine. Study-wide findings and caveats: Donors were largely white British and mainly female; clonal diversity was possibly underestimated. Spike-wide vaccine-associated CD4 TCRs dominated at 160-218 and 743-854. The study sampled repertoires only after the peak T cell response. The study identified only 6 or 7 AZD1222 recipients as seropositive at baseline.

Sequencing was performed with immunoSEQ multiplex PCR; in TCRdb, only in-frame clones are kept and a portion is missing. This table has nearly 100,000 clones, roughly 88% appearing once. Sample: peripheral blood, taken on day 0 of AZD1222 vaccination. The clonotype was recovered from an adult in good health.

The CDR3 here is CASRQRSGSGNTIYF. CDR3 DNA: TGCGCCAGCAGGCAAAGGTCAGGGTCTGGAAACACCATATATTTT. V usage is TRBV23-1 and J usage is TRBJ1-3, with D possibly TRBD1 on 5 matching bases. Being an ORF, TRBV23-1 has a function that is uncertain. Deletions cut 6 bases from V and 1 base from J, with 13 bases between. There are 15 residues in the CDR3.